This T cell receptor (beta chain) derives from a study of shared clonotypes between healthy human individuals. Study at large: Used for every donor were three CD4 naive, three CD4 memory, two CD8 naive and one CD8 memory plate. Findings and caveats of the study: The sharing of 4% to 5.5% of naive CD4 clonotypes was seen across a few donors. In contrast to clonotypes shared by all four donors, non-shared clonotypes had lower generation probabilities.

This CDR3 has 15 amino acids. Germline CDR1 and CDR2: SGHTA and FQGNSA. Trimming at V came to 2 bases and at J to 8 bases, leaving 8 bases not matched to a gene. The naive CD8 fraction comprised CD45RO-negative cells positively selected for CCR7 and excluded terminally differentiated effector memory CD45RA+ cells. Worth noting for this clone: Its antigen is as yet unknown.

Generated by immunoSEQ multiplex PCR, the TCRdb table keeps only in-frame clones and is missing some. Among some 2 million clones listed, about 95% were seen once. This clonotype originated in a man aged 18 to 30 in good health. Sequencing was carried out using naive CD8+ T cells sorted from blood. The chain employs TRBV7-2 and TRBJ1-5; 8 positions agree with TRBD1. CDR3 amino acids: CASSLWLAGGEPQHF. The CDR3 nucleotides read TGTGCCAGCAGCTTATGGTTAGCAGGGGGCGAGCCCCAGCATTTT.